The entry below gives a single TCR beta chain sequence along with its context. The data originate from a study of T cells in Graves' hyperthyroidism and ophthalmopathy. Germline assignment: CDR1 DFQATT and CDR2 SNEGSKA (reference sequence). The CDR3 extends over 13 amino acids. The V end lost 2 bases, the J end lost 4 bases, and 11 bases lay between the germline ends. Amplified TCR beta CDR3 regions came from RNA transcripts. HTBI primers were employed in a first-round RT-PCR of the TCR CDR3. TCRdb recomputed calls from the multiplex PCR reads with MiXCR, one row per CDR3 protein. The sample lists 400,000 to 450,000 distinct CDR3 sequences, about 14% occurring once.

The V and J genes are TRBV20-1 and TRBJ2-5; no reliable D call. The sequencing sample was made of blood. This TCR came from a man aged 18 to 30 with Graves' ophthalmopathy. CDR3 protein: CSARPQAAETQYF. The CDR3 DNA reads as TGCAGTGCTAGACCTCAAGCCGCAGAGACCCAGTACTTC.